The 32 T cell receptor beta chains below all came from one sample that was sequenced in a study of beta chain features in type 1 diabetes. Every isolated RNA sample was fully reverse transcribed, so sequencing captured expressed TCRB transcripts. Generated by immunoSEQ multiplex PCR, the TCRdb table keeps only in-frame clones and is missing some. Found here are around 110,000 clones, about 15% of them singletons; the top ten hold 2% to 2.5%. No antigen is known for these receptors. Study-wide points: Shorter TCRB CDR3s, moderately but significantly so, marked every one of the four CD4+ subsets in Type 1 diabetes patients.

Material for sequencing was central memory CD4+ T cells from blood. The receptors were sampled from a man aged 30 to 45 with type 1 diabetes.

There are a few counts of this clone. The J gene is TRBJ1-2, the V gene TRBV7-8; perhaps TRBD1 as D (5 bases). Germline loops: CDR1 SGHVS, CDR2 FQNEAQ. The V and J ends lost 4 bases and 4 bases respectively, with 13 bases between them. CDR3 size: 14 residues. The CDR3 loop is CASSSPGRLYGYTF. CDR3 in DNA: TGTGCCAGCAGCTCCCCGGGACGCCTCTATGGCTACACCTTC.

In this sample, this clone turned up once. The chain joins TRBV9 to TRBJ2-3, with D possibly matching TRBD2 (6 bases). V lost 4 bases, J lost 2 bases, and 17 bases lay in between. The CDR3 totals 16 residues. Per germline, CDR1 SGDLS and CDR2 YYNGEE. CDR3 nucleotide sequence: TGTGCCAGCAGCCCGCGCGGGGATGGCCTCACAGATACGCAGTATTTT. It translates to CASSPRGDGLTDTQYF.

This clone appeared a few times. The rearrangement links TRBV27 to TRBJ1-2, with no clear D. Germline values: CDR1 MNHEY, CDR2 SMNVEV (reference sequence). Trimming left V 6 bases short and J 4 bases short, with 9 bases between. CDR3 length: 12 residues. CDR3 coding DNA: TGTGCCAGCAGGGAGCACGGCTATGGCTACACCTTC. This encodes CASREHGYGYTF.

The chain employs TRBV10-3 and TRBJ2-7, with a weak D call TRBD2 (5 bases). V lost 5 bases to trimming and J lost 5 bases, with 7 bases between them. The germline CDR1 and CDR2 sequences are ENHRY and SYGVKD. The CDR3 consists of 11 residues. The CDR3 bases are TGTGCCATCAGTCCCGGGGACGAGCAGTACTTC. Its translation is CAISPGDEQYF.

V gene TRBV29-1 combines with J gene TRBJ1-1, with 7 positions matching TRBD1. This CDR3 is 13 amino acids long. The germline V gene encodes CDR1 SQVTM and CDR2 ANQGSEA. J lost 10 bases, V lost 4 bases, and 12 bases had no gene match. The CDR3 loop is CSVGEQTGLLAFF. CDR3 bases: TGCAGCGTTGGCGAGCAGACAGGGTTACTAGCTTTCTTT. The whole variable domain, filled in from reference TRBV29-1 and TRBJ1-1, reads SAVISQKPSRDICQRGTSLTIQCQVDSQVTMMFWYRQQPGQSLTLIATANQGSEATYESGFVIDKFPISRPNLTFSTLTVSNMSPEDSSIYLCSVGEQTGLLAFFGQGTRLTVV.

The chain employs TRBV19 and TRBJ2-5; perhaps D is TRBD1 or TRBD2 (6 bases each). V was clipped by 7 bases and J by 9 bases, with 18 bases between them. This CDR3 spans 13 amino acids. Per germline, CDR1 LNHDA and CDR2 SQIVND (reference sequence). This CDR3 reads CASTQGQTGAQYF. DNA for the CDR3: TGTGCCAGTACCCAGGGGCAGACGGGGGCCCAGTACTTC.

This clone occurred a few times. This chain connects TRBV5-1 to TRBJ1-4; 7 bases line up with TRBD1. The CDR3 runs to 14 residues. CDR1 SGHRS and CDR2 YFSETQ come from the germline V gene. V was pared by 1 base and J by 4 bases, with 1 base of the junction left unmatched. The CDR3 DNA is TGCGCCAGCAGCTTGACAGGGGATAATGAAAAACTGTTTTTT. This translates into CASSLTGDNEKLFF.

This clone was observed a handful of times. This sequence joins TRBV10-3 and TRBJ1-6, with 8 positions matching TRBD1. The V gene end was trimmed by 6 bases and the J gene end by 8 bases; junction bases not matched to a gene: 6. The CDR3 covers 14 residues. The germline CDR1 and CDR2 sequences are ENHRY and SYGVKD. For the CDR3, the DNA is TGTGCCATCAGCGTTGGACAGGGCGATTCACCCCTCCACTTT. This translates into CAISVGQGDSPLHF.

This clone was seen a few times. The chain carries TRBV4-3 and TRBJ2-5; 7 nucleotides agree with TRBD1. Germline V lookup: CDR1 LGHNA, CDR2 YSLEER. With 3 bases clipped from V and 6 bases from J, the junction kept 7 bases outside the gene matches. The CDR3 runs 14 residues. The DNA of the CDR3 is TGCGCCAGCAGCCATGGAAGACAGGGAAAGACCCAGTACTTC. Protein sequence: CASSHGRQGKTQYF.

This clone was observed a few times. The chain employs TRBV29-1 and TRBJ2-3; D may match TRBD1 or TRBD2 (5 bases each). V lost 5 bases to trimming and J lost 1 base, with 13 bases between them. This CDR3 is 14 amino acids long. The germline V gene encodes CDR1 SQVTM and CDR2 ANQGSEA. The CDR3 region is CSVLRDRGTDTQYF. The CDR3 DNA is TGCAGCGTTTTGAGGGACCGGGGCACAGATACGCAGTATTTT.

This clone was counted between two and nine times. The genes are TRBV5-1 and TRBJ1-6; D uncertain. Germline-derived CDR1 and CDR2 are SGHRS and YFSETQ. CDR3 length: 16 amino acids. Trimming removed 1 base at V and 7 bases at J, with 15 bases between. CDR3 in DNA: TGCGCCAGCAGCTTGTTGGGCACTGGGGTGAATTCACCCCTCCACTTT. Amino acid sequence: CASSLLGTGVNSPLHF.

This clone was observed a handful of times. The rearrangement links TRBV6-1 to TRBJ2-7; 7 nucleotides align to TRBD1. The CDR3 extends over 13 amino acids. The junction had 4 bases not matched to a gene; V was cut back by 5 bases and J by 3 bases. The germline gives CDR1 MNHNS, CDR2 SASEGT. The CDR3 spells CASSRQGNYEQYF. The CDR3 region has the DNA TGTGCCAGCAGTAGACAGGGCAACTACGAGCAGTACTTC.

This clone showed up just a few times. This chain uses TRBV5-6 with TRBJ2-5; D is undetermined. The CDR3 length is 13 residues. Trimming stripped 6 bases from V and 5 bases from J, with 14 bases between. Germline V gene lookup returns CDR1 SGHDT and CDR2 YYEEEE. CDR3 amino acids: CASTGLGWETQYF. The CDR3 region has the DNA TGTGCCAGCACCGGTTTGGGGTGGGAGACCCAGTACTTC.

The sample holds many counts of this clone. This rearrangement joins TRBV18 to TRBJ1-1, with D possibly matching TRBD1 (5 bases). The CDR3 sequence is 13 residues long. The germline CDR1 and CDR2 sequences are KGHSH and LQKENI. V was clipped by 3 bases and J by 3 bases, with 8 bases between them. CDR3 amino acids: CASSPGGDTEAFF. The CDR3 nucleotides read TGTGCCAGCTCACCTGGAGGGGACACTGAAGCTTTCTTT.

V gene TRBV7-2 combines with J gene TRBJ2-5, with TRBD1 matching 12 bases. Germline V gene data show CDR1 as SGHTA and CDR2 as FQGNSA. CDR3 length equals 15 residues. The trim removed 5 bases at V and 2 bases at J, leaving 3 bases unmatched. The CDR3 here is CASSRDRGRQETQYF. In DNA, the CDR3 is TGTGCCAGCAGCCGGGACAGGGGGCGGCAAGAGACCCAGTACTTC.

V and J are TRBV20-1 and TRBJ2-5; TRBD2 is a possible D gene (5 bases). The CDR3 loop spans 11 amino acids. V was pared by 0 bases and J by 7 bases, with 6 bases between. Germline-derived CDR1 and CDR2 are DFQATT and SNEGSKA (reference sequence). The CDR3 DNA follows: TGCAGTGCTAGAGACCGGGGGACCCAGTACTTC. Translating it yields CSARDRGTQYF.

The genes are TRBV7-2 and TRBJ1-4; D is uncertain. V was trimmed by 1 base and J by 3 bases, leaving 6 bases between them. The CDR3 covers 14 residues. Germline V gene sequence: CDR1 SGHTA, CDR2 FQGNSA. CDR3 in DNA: TGTGCCAGCAGCTTAGAGGGTTCTAATGAAAAACTGTTTTTT. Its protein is CASSLEGSNEKLFF.

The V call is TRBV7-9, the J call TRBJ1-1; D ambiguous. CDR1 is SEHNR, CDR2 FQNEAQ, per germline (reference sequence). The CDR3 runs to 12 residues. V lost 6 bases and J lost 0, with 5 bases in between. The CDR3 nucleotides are TGTGCCAGCAGGATCATGAACACTGAAGCTTTCTTT. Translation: CASRIMNTEAFF.

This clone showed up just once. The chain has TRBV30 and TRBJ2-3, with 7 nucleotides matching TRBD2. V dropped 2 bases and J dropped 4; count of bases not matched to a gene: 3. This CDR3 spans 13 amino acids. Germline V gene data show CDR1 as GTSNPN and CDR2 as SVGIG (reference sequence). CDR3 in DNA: TGTGCCTGGAGTCGGCGGGAGCCAGATACGCAGTATTTT. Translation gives CAWSRREPDTQYF.

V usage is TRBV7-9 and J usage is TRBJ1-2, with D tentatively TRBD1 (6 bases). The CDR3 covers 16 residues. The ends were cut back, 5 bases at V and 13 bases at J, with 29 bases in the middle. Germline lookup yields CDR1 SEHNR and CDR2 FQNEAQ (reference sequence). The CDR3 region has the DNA TGTGCCAGCAGCCCAACCTTCAGCAAGTCAGGGAGGGGGTCCACCTTC. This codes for CASSPTFSKSGRGSTF.

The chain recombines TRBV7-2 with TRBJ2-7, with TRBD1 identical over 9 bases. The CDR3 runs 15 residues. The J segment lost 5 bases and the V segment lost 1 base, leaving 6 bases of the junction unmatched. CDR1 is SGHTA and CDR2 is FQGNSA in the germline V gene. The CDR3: CASSLVQGASDEQYF. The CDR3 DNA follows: TGTGCCAGCAGCTTAGTACAGGGGGCTTCTGACGAGCAGTACTTC.

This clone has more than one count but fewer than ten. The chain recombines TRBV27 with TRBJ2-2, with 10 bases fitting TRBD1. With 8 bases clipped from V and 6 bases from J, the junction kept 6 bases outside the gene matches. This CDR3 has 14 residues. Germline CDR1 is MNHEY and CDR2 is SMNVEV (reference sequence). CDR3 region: CASRPGQGAGELFF. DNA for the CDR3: TGTGCCAGCCGCCCCGGACAGGGGGCCGGGGAGCTGTTTTTT.

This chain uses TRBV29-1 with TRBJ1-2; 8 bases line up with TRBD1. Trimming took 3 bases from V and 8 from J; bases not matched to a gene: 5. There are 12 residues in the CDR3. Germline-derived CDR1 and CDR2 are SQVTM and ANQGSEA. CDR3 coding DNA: TGCAGCGTTGAGGACAGGGACGAAGGCTACACCTTC. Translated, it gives CSVEDRDEGYTF.

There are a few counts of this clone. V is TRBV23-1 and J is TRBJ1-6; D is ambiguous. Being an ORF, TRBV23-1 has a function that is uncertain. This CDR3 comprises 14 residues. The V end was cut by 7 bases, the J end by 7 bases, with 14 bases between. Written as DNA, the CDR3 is TGCGCCAGCACCTCCGACAATTCAAATTCACCCCTCCACTTT. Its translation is CASTSDNSNSPLHF.

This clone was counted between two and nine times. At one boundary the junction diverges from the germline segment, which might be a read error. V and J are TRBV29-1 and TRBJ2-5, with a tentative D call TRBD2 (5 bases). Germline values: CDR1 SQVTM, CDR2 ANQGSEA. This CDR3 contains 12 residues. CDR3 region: CSVEDQGRPGDF. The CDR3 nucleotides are TGCAGCGTTGAAGATCAAGGACGCCCCGGGGACTTC.

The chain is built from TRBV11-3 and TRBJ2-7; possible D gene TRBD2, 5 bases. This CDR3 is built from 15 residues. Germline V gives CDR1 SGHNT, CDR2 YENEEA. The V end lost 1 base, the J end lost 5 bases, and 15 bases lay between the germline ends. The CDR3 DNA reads TGTGCCAGCAGCTTAGTCATTAGCGCGGACCACGAGCAGTACTTC. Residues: CASSLVISADHEQYF.

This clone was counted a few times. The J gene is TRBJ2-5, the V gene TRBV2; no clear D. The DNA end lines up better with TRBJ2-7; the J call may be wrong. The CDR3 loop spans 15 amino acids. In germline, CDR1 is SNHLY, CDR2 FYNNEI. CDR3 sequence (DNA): TGTGCCAGCAGTGCCCCCCGTCCGGGTAGTTACGAGCAGTACTTC. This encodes CASSAPRPGSYEQYF.

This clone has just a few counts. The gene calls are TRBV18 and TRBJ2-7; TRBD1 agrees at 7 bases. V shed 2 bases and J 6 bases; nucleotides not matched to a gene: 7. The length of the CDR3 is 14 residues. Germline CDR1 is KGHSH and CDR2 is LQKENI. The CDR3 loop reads CASSPATGMSEQYF. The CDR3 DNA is TGTGCCAGCTCACCAGCGACAGGGATGTCCGAGCAGTACTTC.

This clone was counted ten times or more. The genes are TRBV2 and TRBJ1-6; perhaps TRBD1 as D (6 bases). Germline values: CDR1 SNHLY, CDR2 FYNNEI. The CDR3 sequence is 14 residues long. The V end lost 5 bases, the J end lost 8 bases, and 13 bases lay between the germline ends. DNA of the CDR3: TGTGCCAGCAGTCCTAAGGACAGCTATTCACCCCTCCACTTT. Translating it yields CASSPKDSYSPLHF.

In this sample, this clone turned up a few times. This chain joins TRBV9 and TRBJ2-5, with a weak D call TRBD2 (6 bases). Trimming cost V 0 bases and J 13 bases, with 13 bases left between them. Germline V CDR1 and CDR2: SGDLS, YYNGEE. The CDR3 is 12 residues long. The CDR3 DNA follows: TGTGCCAGCAGCGTAGAGGAGGGTAGTCTGTACTTC. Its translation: CASSVEEGSLYF.

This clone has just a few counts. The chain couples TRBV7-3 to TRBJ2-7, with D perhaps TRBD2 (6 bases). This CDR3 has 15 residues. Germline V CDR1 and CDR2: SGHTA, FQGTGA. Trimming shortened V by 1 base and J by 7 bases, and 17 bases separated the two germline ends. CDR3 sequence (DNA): TGTGCCAGCAGCTTAAGCCCCAGACTAGTGGGTGAGCAGTACTTC. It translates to CASSLSPRLVGEQYF.

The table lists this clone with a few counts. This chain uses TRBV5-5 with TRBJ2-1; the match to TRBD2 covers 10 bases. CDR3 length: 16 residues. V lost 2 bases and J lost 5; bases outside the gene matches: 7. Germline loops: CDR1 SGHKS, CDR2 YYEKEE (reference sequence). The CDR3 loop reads CASSFMQLAGDNEQFF. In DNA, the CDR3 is TGTGCCAGCAGCTTTATGCAGCTAGCGGGGGACAATGAGCAGTTCTTC.